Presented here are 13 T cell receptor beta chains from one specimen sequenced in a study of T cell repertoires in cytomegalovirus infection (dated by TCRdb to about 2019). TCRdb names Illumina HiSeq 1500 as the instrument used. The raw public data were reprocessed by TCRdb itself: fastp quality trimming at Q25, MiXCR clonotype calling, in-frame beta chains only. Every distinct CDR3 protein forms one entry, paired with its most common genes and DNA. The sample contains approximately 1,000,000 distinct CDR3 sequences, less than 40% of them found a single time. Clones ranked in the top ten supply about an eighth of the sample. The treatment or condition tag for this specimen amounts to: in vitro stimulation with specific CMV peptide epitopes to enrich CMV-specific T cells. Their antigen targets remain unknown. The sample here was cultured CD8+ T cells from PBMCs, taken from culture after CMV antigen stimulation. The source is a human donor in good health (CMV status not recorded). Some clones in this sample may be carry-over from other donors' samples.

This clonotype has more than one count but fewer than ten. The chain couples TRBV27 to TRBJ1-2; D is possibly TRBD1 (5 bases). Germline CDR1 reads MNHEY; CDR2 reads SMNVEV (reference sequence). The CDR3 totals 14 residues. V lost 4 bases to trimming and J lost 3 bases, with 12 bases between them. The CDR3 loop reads CASSWAGSDYGYTF. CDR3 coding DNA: TGTGCCAGCAGTTGGGCAGGGAGCGACTATGGCTACACCTTC.

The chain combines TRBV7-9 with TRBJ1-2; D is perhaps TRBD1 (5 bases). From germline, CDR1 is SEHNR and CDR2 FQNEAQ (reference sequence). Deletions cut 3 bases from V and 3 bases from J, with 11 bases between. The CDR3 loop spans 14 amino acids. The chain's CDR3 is CASSFGTDYYGYTF. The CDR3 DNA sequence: TGTGCCAGCAGCTTCGGGACGGACTACTATGGCTACACCTTC.

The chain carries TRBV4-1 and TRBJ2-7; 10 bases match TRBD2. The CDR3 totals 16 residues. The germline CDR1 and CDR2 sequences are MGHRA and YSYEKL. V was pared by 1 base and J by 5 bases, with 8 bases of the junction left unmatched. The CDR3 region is CASSQVAGAGGHEQYF. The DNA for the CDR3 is TGCGCCAGCAGCCAAGTCGCAGGAGCGGGGGGGCACGAGCAGTACTTC.

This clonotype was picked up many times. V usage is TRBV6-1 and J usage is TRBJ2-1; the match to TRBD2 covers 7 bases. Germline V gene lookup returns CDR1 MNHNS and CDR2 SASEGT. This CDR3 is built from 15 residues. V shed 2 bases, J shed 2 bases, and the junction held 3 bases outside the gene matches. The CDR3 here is CASSEWGGAYNEQFF. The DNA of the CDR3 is TGTGCCAGCAGTGAATGGGGGGGAGCCTACAATGAGCAGTTCTTC.

The CDR3 here is CASSYWEGDEQYF. CDR3 nucleotides: TGTGCCAGCAGTTACTGGGAGGGCGACGAGCAGTACTTC. The chain has TRBV6-5 and TRBJ2-7; TRBD2 matches 7 bases. Per germline, CDR1 MNHEY and CDR2 SVGAGI. With V trimmed by 1 base and J by 5 bases, 2 bases remained unmatched. This CDR3 is 13 amino acids long.

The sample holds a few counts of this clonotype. The CDR3, as DNA: TGTGCCAGCCGCCCGGGACTAGCCCCAGATACGCAGTATTTT. Its translation: CASRPGLAPDTQYF. This sequence joins TRBV6-1 and TRBJ2-3; 9 nucleotides match TRBD2. Per the germline V gene, CDR1 is MNHNS and CDR2 is SASEGT. V dropped 8 bases and J dropped 4; count of bases not matched to a gene: 7. CDR3 length equals 14 residues.

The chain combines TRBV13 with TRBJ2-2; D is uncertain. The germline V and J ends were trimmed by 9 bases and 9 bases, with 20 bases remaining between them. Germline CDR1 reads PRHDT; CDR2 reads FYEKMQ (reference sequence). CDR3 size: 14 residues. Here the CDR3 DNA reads TGTGCCAGTCGGCAGAGTCTAGAGGACCGGGAGCTGTTTTTT. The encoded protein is CASRQSLEDRELFF.

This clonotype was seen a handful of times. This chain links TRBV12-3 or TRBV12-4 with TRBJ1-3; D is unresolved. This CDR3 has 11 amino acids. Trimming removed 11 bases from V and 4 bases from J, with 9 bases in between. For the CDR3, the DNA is TGTGCCTTCCTCCTGGGAAACACCATATATTTT. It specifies CAFLLGNTIYF.

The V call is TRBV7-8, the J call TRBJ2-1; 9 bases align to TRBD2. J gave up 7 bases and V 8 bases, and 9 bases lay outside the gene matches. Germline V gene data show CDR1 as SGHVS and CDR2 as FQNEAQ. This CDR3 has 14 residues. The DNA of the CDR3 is TGTGCCAGCGGTGGGCTAGCGGGGAGGAATGAGCAGTTCTTC. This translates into CASGGLAGRNEQFF.

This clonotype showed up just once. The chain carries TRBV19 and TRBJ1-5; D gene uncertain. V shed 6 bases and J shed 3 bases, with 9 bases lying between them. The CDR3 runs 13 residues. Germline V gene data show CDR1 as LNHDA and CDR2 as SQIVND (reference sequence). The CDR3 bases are TGTGCCAGTAGCGACTCCTTCAATCAGCCCCAGCATTTT. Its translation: CASSDSFNQPQHF.

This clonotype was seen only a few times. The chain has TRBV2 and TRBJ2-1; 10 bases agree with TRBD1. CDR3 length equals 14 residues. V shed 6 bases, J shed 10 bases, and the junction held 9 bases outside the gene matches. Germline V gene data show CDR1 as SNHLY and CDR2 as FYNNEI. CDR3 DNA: TGTGCCAGCAGCCCACCGACAGGGGGCCTAGAGCAGTTCTTC. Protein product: CASSPPTGGLEQFF.

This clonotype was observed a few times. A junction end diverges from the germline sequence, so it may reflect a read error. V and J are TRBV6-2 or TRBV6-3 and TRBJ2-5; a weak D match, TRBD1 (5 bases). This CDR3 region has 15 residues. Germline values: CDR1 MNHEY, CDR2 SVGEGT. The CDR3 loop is CASRYSPRGGQTQYF. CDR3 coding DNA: TGTGCCAGCAGATACTCCCCAAGGGGCGGACAGACCCAGTACTTC.

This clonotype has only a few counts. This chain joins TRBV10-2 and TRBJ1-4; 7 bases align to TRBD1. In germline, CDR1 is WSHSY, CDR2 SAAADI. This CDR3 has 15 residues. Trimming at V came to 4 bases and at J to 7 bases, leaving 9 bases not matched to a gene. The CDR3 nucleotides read TGCGCCAGCAGTGCACTAACAAACAGGGGTGAAAAACTGTTTTTT. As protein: CASSALTNRGEKLFF.